The clone carrying this T cell receptor (beta chain) turned up a few times. The antigen is undetermined. These data originate in a study of cytomegalovirus exposure and HLA in healthy donors. Study-wide background: An earlier analysis identified 117 million unique TCR beta sequences in approximately 190 million T cells. Notes on the study in general: 87-base-pair reads could not separate some V segments, including TRBV6-2 and TRBV6-3.

The study ran its PCR with 60 Vbeta and 13 Jbeta primers. The method was immunoSEQ multiplex PCR; TCRdb's version includes in-frame clones alone and lacks a portion of them. This sample carries 150,000 to 200,000 clones, roughly 85% of them seen once, and the ten largest clones take approximately 2.2%. Looked up from germline, CDR1 is MNHEY and CDR2 is SMNVEV (reference sequence). Between the trimmed V and J ends, which lost 1 base and 2 bases, there was a span of 19 bases. The CDR3 runs 18 residues. This receptor was obtained from a woman aged 45 to 65 in good health and CMV-seronegative. The sample was PBMCs. The gene calls are TRBV27 and TRBJ2-3; a weak D match, TRBD1 (5 bases). In DNA form, the CDR3 reads TGTGCCAGCAGTTTATGGCCCCCTAGGGGCCTTTCCACAGATACGCAGTATTTT. Protein product: CASSLWPPRGLSTDTQYF.